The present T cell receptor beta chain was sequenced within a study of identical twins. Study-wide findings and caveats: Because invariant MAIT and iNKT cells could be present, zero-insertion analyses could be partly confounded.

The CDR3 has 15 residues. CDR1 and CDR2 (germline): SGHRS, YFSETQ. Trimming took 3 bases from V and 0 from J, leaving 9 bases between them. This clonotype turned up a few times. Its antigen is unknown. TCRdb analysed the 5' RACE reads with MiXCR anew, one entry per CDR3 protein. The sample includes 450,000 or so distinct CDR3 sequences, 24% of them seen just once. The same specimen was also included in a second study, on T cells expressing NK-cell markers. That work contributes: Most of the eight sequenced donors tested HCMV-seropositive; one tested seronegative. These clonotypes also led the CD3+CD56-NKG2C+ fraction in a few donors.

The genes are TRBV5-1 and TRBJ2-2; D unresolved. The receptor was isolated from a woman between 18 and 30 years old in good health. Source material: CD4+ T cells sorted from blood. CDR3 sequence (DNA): TGCGCCAGCAGCTCCGGACGAACGAACACCGGGGAGCTGTTTTTT. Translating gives CASSSGRTNTGELFF.